This T cell receptor (beta chain) originates from a study of T cell changes during pregnancy in multiple sclerosis. The CDR3 runs to 12 residues. CDR1 is LNHDA and CDR2 is SQIVND in the germline V gene (reference sequence). V shed 4 bases and J shed 8 bases, with 11 bases lying between them. The data were produced by immunoSEQ multiplex PCR, yet TCRdb's version contains in-frame clones alone and is incomplete. The sample includes about 76,000 clones, about 92% seen only once; the top ten take more than 2.5%. The chain links TRBV19 to TRBJ1-2; D remains unclear. The TCR was taken from a female donor with multiple sclerosis, enrolled in a pregnancy study. Specimen: peripheral blood, collected in the second trimester of pregnancy. CDR3 DNA: TGTGCCAGTAGTACCAGACAAGCAGGCTACACCTTC. This sequence encodes CASSTRQAGYTF.